Below, 16 T cell receptor beta chains from the same sample are listed, as sequenced in a study of blood T cells in healthy people across ages. With a J-beta primer mix and a sample-barcoded 5' primer, a second PCR ran roughly 6 to 11 cycles. One entry per CDR3 protein results from TCRdb running MiXCR on the 5' RACE reads. Of about 640,000 distinct CDR3 sequences listed, about 54% are singletons. The sequenced sample was blood. These receptors all come from a man aged 55 to 70 in good health.

The CDR3 sequence is CASSPPGGRRNQPQHF. The CDR3 nucleotides read TGTGCCAGCAGTCCACCTGGGGGCAGGCGCAATCAGCCCCAGCATTTT. The chain has TRBV6-1 and TRBJ1-5; maybe TRBD1 (6 bases). Germline CDR1 is MNHNS and CDR2 is SASEGT. Trimming removed 5 bases from V and 2 bases from J, with 16 bases in between. The CDR3 extends over 16 amino acids.

The chain recombines TRBV4-1 with TRBJ2-3, with D possibly being TRBD2 (6 bases). This CDR3 spans 18 amino acids. V lost 1 base to trimming and J lost 1 base, with 18 bases between them. Looked up from germline, CDR1 is MGHRA and CDR2 is YSYEKL. Here the CDR3 reads CASSQVLGGAGGTDTQYF. The DNA of the CDR3 is TGCGCCAGCAGCCAAGTCCTCGGTGGAGCGGGCGGCACAGATACGCAGTATTTT.

This rearrangement joins TRBV20-1 to TRBJ2-1; D gene uncertain. The CDR3 is 10 residues long. Germline loops: CDR1 DFQATT, CDR2 SNEGSKA (reference sequence). This CDR3 is CSPRDNEQFF. Here the CDR3 DNA reads TGCAGCCCCCGGGACAATGAGCAGTTCTTC.

This clonotype has just a few counts. This chain connects TRBV29-1 to TRBJ2-1; a possible D gene is TRBD1 (7 bases). With 7 bases removed from V and 4 bases from J, the gap between germline ends came to 14 bases. The CDR3 consists of 13 residues. In germline, CDR1 is SQVTM, CDR2 ANQGSEA. The CDR3 is CSGAGQLYNEQFF. Written as DNA, the CDR3 is TGCAGCGGGGCGGGACAGCTGTACAATGAGCAGTTCTTC.

The chain joins TRBV28 to TRBJ2-1, with D possibly TRBD1 on 5 matching bases. CDR3 length: 12 amino acids. The germline gives CDR1 MDHEN, CDR2 SYDVKM. Trimming removed 6 bases at V and 12 bases at J, with 15 bases between. This CDR3 is CASSLGSRGQFF. The CDR3 DNA is TGTGCCAGCAGCCTTGGCTCTAGGGGGCAGTTCTTC. Combining the CDR3 with reference TRBV28 and TRBJ2-1 gives the whole variable domain DVKVTQSSRYLVKRTGEKVFLECVQDMDHENMFWYRQDPGLGLRLIYFSYDVKMKEKGDIPEGYSVSREKKERFSLILESASTNQTSMYLCASSLGSRGQFFGPGTRLTVL.

The sample holds a few counts of this clonotype. The chain recombines TRBV4-1 with TRBJ1-2; D uncertain. Germline V gene data show CDR1 as MGHRA and CDR2 as YSYEKL. This CDR3 is 15 amino acids long. V lost 1 base and J lost 3, with 12 bases in between. The CDR3 nucleotides are TGCGCCAGCAGCCAAGGTCCACAGTTTGACTATGGCTACACCTTC. Amino acid sequence: CASSQGPQFDYGYTF.

The chain combines TRBV5-1 with TRBJ1-1; 9 nucleotides align to TRBD1. After removal of 4 bases from V and 10 bases from J, the junction contained 5 bases not matched to a gene. This CDR3 spans 12 amino acids. CDR1 is SGHRS and CDR2 is YFSETQ in the germline V gene. CDR3 loop: CASSRDRVVAFF. In nucleotides, the CDR3 is TGCGCCAGCAGCCGGGACAGGGTAGTAGCTTTCTTT. Looking up the rest from reference TRBV5-1 and TRBJ1-1 gives the full variable domain: KAGVTQTPRYLIKTRGQQVTLSCSPISGHRSVSWYQQTPGQGLQFLFEYFSETQRNKGNFPGRFSGRQFSNSRSEMNVSTLELGDSALYLCASSRDRVVAFFGQGTRLTVV.

J is TRBJ2-2 and V is TRBV3-1, with 7 bases matching TRBD1. Germline V gene data show CDR1 as LGHDT and CDR2 as YNNKEL (reference sequence). V lost 4 bases and J lost 5; bases outside the gene matches: 4. The CDR3 covers 14 residues. The CDR3 DNA reads TGTGCCAGCAGCCGTGGGACAGTTACCGGGGAGCTGTTTTTT. As protein: CASSRGTVTGELFF.

This clonotype was picked up a small number of times. This chain links TRBV6-5 with TRBJ1-5; D is undetermined. Germline V CDR1 and CDR2: MNHEY, SVGAGI. This CDR3 is 13 amino acids long. V was trimmed by 5 bases and J by 5 bases, leaving 10 bases between them. This CDR3 reads CASSVARDQPQHF. CDR3 sequence (DNA): TGTGCCAGCAGTGTCGCGAGGGATCAGCCCCAGCATTTT.

The chain joins TRBV6-6 to TRBJ1-2; no firm D call. Deletions cut 4 bases from V and 5 bases from J, with 14 bases between. The CDR3 is made up of 14 amino acids. Per germline, CDR1 MNHNY and CDR2 SVGAGI (reference sequence). The CDR3 loop reads CASSFGPQSYGYTF. In DNA form, the CDR3 reads TGTGCCAGCAGTTTTGGCCCCCAAAGTTATGGCTACACCTTC.

A few counts support this clonotype. This chain joins TRBV6-5 and TRBJ1-2, with D perhaps TRBD1 (6 bases). The CDR3 consists of 16 residues. V lost 2 bases and J 7 bases, leaving 20 bases between the germline ends. The germline V gene encodes CDR1 MNHEY and CDR2 SVGAGI. The CDR3 nucleotides read TGTGCCAGCAGTTACCAGTTTTCGCCAGGGGTTAGTGGCTACACCTTC. As protein: CASSYQFSPGVSGYTF.

This clonotype was seen a few times. The chain recombines TRBV6-1 with TRBJ1-4, with TRBD1 matching over 7 bases. Germline CDR1 MNHNS, CDR2 SASEGT. The CDR3 sequence is 19 residues long. V gave up 8 bases and J gave up 7 bases; unmatched junction bases: 25. DNA for the CDR3: TGTGCCAGCGGAAAGGGGGCCGCTAAATCTCGAGAAATCGGTGAAAAACTGTTTTTT. Translation: CASGKGAAKSREIGEKLFF.

The sample holds a few counts of this clonotype. The chain links TRBV28 to TRBJ2-7; 8 nucleotides align to TRBD2. Per the germline V gene, CDR1 is MDHEN and CDR2 is SYDVKM. This CDR3 has 14 residues. V was pared by 5 bases and J by 3 bases, with 6 bases of the junction left unmatched. The CDR3 sequence is CASSPRLANYEQYF. The CDR3 DNA reads as TGTGCCAGCAGTCCCCGACTAGCGAACTACGAGCAGTACTTC.

This clonotype appeared once. The chain joins TRBV27 to TRBJ2-3; 8 bases agree with TRBD1. The CDR3 extends over 14 amino acids. The trim removed 9 bases at V and 11 bases at J, leaving 16 bases unmatched. Germline CDR1 is MNHEY and CDR2 is SMNVEV (reference sequence). In nucleotides, the CDR3 is TGTGCCAGTAGTCACCGGGACAGGTTCCCGGAGCAGTATTTT. Translating it yields CASSHRDRFPEQYF.

V is TRBV5-1 and J is TRBJ1-4, with unresolved D. Germline V lookup: CDR1 SGHRS, CDR2 YFSETQ. Trimming pared 0 bases from V and 3 bases from J, leaving 12 bases between. This CDR3 spans 16 amino acids. The CDR3 DNA follows: TGCGCCAGCAGCTTGGCCGGTAGGAGCCCTAATGAAAAACTGTTTTTT. Residues: CASSLAGRSPNEKLFF.

J is TRBJ2-7 and V is TRBV20-1; 9 nucleotides align to TRBD2. The J call may be faulty, since TRBJ2-5 better matches the DNA end. Germline V gives CDR1 DFQATT, CDR2 SNEGSKA (reference sequence). The CDR3 consists of 15 residues. The CDR3 coding sequence is TGCAGTGCAAGACCCGCGCGGGGGGGCCGAGAGACCCAGTACTTC. This codes for CSARPARGGRETQYF.